This T cell receptor (beta chain) was profiled in a study of immunodeficiency (dated by TCRdb to the late 2010s). For the study in its entirety: To search for oligoclonality and VDJ recombination defects, the researchers carried out a repertoire analysis.

The research as a whole found: Severe oligoclonality, as judged by top-100 and total clonotype frequencies, was observed in patient CD8+ T cells but not in patient CD4+ T cells. Restricted TRB V-J pairing and lower productive entropy were observed in patient CD8+ T cells compared with control CD8+ T cells. In the entropy comparisons of patients against healthy controls, patients were shown as n=3 (open circles), and an effect of thymic development was suggested only as a possibility.

As regards this clone: Its cognate antigen has yet to be identified. Base qualities are not recorded, but no much larger clone differs from it by a single base.

Before TCR sequencing, CD3+CD8+ T cells were sorted from fresh PBMCs. After extraction using the QIAamp DNA Blood Mini Kit, genomic DNA was sent off for immunoSEQ repertoire analysis. CDR3 regions were amplified by multiplex PCR from a standard quantity of genomic DNA template. The PCR products underwent sequencing on an Illumina platform. Regarding the original processing steps: Sequences were mapped to a reference, using V, D and J gene definitions from IMGT. Closely related sequences were merged by a nearest-neighbor clustering algorithm so that PCR and sequencing errors were removed. V, D and J usage in productive unique and total sequences was analyzed using ImmunoSEQ Analyzer tools and R version 3.6.1. The table comes from immuneACCESS by way of TCRdb, which keeps in-frame sequences with V and J called. Part of the clones is missing from these tables; in studies checked, under half for an unresolved V gene and the rest for unknown reasons. V, J and clone size are those of that table, while D and trimming were read from the DNA. The sample includes around 3,500 clones, with about 88% observed a single time. Around 12% of the sample lies in the top ten.

The CDR3 runs 16 amino acids, cysteine and phenylalanine included. Of the read, only the CDR3 DNA is kept; its 48 bases are in frame from base 1. The germline V end is reduced by 0 bases and the J end by 5 bases; junction bases left unmatched: 5. The receptor's source is a human donor in good health. In this chain, TRBV5-3 is recombined with TRBJ2-7, with 13 junctional bases fitting TRBD2. TRBV5-3 is an open reading frame whose function is uncertain. The sequenced sample consisted of CD8+ T cells from blood. For the CDR3, the sequence is CARSLGLAGGRDEQYF. The sequenced DNA: TGTGCCAGAAGCTTGGGACTAGCGGGAGGCCGGGACGAGCAGTACTTC.